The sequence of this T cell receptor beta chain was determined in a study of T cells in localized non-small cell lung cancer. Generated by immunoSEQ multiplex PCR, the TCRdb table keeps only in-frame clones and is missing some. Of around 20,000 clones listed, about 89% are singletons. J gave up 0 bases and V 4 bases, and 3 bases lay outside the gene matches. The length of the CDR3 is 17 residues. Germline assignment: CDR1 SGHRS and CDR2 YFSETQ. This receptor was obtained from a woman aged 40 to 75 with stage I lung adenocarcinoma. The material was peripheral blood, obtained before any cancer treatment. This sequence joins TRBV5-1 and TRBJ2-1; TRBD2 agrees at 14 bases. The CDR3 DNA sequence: TGCGCCAGCAGCCCGACTAGCGGGGGGGCCTCCTACAATGAGCAGTTCTTC. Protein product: CASSPTSGGASYNEQFF.